This T cell receptor (beta chain) was identified in a study of cytomegalovirus exposure and HLA in healthy donors. General study findings and limits: The authors later found HLA-associated TCR beta chains more clonally expanded than equally common others.

Remarks on this clone: The target antigen is unknown.

CDR1 is ENHRY, CDR2 SYGVKD, per germline. The CDR3 totals 12 residues. V lost 8 bases, J lost 6 bases, and 14 bases lay in between. The PCR had 60 Vbeta and 13 Jbeta primers. TCRdb keeps only in-frame clones here, not all; method: immunoSEQ multiplex PCR. The table has roughly 100,000 clones, about 69% seen once. The sequence came from a man between 35 and 55 years old in good health and CMV-seronegative. The gene calls are TRBV10-3 and TRBJ2-7; D possibly corresponds to TRBD2 (5 bases). Sequenced sample: PBMCs. Written as DNA, the CDR3 is TGTGCCATCGCCTCCACGGCGGGCGAGCAGTACTTC. Translation: CAIASTAGEQYF.